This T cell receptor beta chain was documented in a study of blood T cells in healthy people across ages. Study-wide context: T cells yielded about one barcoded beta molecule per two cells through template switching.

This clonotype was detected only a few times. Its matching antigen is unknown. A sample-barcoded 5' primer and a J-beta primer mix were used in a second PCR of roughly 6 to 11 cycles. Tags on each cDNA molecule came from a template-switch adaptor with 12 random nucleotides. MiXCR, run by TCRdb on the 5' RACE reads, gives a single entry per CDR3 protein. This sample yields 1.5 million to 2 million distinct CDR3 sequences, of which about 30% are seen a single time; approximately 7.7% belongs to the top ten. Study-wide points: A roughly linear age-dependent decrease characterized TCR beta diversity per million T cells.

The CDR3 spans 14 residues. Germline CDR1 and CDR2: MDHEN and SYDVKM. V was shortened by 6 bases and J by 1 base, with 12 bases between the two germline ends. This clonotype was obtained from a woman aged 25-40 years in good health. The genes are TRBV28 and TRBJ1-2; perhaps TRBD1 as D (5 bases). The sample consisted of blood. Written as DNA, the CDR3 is TGTGCCAGCAGGGGGACGAGCAGTAACTATGGCTACACCTTC. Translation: CASRGTSSNYGYTF.